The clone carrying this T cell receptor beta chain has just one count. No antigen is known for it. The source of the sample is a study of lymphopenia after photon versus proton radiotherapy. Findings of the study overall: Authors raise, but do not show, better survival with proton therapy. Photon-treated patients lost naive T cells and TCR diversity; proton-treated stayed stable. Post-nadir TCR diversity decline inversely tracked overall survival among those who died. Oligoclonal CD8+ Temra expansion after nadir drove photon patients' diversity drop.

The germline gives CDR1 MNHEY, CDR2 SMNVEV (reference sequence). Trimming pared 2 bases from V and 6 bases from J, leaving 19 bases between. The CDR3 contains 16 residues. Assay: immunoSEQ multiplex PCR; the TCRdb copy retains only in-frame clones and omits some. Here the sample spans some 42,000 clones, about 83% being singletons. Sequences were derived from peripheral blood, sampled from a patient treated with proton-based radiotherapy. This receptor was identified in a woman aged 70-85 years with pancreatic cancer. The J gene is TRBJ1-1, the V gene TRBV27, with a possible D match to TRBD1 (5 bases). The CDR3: CASSLGSSGYRAEAFF. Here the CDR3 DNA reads TGTGCCAGCAGTTTAGGGTCGTCAGGGTATCGCGCTGAAGCTTTCTTT.